This entry lists 26 T cell receptor beta chains sequenced from one sample in a study of blood T cell repertoires in COVID-19. Generated by immunoSEQ multiplex PCR, the TCRdb table keeps only in-frame clones and is missing some. The table has about 220,000 clones, almost 85% seen once. The material sequenced was PBMCs or T cells enriched from blood (not recorded which). All receptors come from a man aged 35-49 years who had recovered from COVID-19.

The gene calls are TRBV7-2 and TRBJ2-1; 10 bases match TRBD2. Germline V gene lookup returns CDR1 SGHTA and CDR2 FQGNSA. J was trimmed by 9 bases and V by 5 bases; bases with no gene match: 16. The CDR3 consists of 17 residues. DNA of the CDR3: TGTGCCAGCAGCCCCCTCGGGGCTAGCGGGGGCCGGGGTGAGCAGTTCTTC. Translating it yields CASSPLGASGGRGEQFF.

The chain uses TRBV28 and TRBJ1-1; TRBD1 aligns across 7 bases. The germline gives CDR1 MDHEN, CDR2 SYDVKM. V was clipped by 2 bases and J by 11 bases; unmatched bases: 17. CDR3 length: 16 residues. The CDR3 reads CASSLLVGSGTVKAFF. The DNA of the CDR3 is TGTGCCAGCAGTTTACTCGTGGGTAGTGGGACAGTAAAGGCTTTCTTT.

In its sample, this clone was seen a few times. The chain links TRBV7-3 to TRBJ1-1, with no clear D. V lost 6 bases, J lost 1 base, and 9 bases lay in between. Germline V lookup: CDR1 SGHTA, CDR2 FQGTGA. The CDR3 has 13 residues. CDR3 sequence (DNA): TGTGCCAGCAGTGTCGGTGCGAACACTGAAGCTTTCTTT. It translates to CASSVGANTEAFF.

V is TRBV5-1 and J is TRBJ2-7, with TRBD1 identical over 7 bases. The germline gives CDR1 SGHRS, CDR2 YFSETQ. The CDR3 loop spans 19 amino acids. After removal of 7 bases from V and 0 bases from J, the junction contained 22 bases not matched to a gene. The CDR3 DNA is TGCGCCAGCCGTGGGCGAGAGACAGGGAAGGGTCCAAGCTCCTACGAGCAGTACTTC. Translated, it gives CASRGRETGKGPSSYEQYF.

J is TRBJ2-2 and V is TRBV2; D uncertain. CDR3 length: 15 residues. Trimming took off 1 base at V and 0 bases at J, with 6 bases between the two ends. Germline-derived CDR1 and CDR2 are SNHLY and FYNNEI. CDR3 DNA: TGTGCCAGCAGTGAAGTGGCACCGAACACCGGGGAGCTGTTTTTT. Its translation is CASSEVAPNTGELFF.

The chain recombines TRBV12-3 or TRBV12-4 with TRBJ1-5; a weak D match, TRBD1 (5 bases). V was trimmed by 5 bases and J by 7 bases, leaving 12 bases between them. This CDR3 comprises 13 residues. The chain's CDR3 is CASSTRAWQPQHF. CDR3 DNA: TGTGCCAGCAGTACCAGGGCTTGGCAGCCCCAGCATTTT.

This clone was seen once. The chain employs TRBV3-1 (or the pseudogene TRBV3-2) and TRBJ2-2, with 10 bases that match TRBD1. The CDR3 runs 16 residues. V lost 6 bases, J lost 5 bases, and 9 bases stayed unmatched. Germline CDR1 is LGHDT and CDR2 is YNNKEL (reference sequence). The DNA of the CDR3 is TGTGCCAGCAGGCGAGACAGGGGGCGAAGGACCGGGGAGCTGTTTTTT. Residues: CASRRDRGRRTGELFF.

Worth noting for this clone: Compared with germline, one end of the junction differs, possibly owing to a read error. This CDR3 reads CASSQEGGPSHEQYF. CDR3 sequence (DNA): TGCGCCAGCAGCCAAGAGGGGGGACCCTCCCACGAGCAGTACTTC. The gene calls are TRBV4-3 and TRBJ2-7; a possible D gene is TRBD2 (6 bases). This CDR3 contains 15 residues. Per germline, CDR1 LGHNA and CDR2 YSLEER.

The rearrangement uses TRBV3-1 (or the pseudogene TRBV3-2) and TRBJ1-1; 7 nucleotides align to TRBD1. Germline V lookup: CDR1 LGHDT, CDR2 YNNKEL (reference sequence). The J segment lost 4 bases and the V segment lost 5 bases, leaving 10 bases of the junction unmatched. CDR3 size: 15 residues. CDR3 loop: CASSFTGTASTEAFF. CDR3 coding DNA: TGTGCCAGCAGCTTCACCGGGACAGCGAGCACTGAAGCTTTCTTT.

The chain recombines TRBV27 with TRBJ1-1; D is unclear. Germline lookup yields CDR1 MNHEY and CDR2 SMNVEV (reference sequence). CDR3 size: 10 residues. V was shortened by 10 bases and J by 5 bases, with 8 bases between the two germline ends. The CDR3 is CAIAGTEAFF. The CDR3 coding sequence is TGTGCCATTGCGGGTACTGAAGCTTTCTTT.

The rearrangement joins TRBV29-1 to TRBJ2-3, with 7 positions matching TRBD1. The CDR3 covers 14 residues. The V segment lost 6 bases and the J segment 6 bases; nucleotides outside the gene matches: 12. The germline V gene has CDR1 SQVTM and CDR2 ANQGSEA. The CDR3 is CSVRQGLGLDTQYF. The CDR3 DNA reads as TGCAGCGTGAGACAGGGATTGGGTTTGGATACGCAGTATTTT.

The chain recombines TRBV7-2 with TRBJ1-2, with TRBD1 identical over 7 bases. The trim removed 5 bases at V and 7 bases at J, leaving 10 bases unmatched. CDR3 size: 14 residues. The germline V gene encodes CDR1 SGHTA and CDR2 FQGNSA. Written as DNA, the CDR3 is TGTGCCAGCAGCCCCAGGGGGTTTCCTGGTGGCTACACCTTC. Translation: CASSPRGFPGGYTF.

The chain has TRBV29-1 and TRBJ1-2; maybe TRBD1 (5 bases). Trimming shortened V by 6 bases and J by 0 bases, and 11 bases separated the two germline ends. There are 13 residues in the CDR3. Germline V gives CDR1 SQVTM, CDR2 ANQGSEA. The CDR3 is CSVATGANYGYTF. In DNA, the CDR3 is TGCAGCGTGGCCACAGGAGCTAACTATGGCTACACCTTC. Full variable domain (missing parts from reference TRBV29-1 and TRBJ1-2): SAVISQKPSRDICQRGTSLTIQCQVDSQVTMMFWYRQQPGQSLTLIATANQGSEATYESGFVIDKFPISRPNLTFSTLTVSNMSPEDSSIYLCSVATGANYGYTFGSGTRLTVV.

The chain joins TRBV19 to TRBJ2-7; 8 nucleotides line up with TRBD2. This CDR3 has 16 residues. Germline V lookup: CDR1 LNHDA, CDR2 SQIVND (reference sequence). J was trimmed by 5 bases and V by 3 bases; bases with no gene match: 12. The CDR3 sequence: CASSMGWERESHEQYF. CDR3 nucleotides: TGTGCCAGTAGTATGGGGTGGGAGCGGGAGTCGCACGAGCAGTACTTC.

This sequence joins TRBV5-4 and TRBJ2-3, with 9 bases fitting TRBD2. The CDR3 covers 17 residues. Germline V gives CDR1 SGHNT, CDR2 YYREEE (reference sequence). V gave up 4 bases and J gave up 2 bases; unmatched junction bases: 11. This CDR3 reads CASSGPSGDRFTDTQYF. The CDR3 DNA is TGTGCCAGCAGCGGGCCTAGCGGGGACCGGTTCACAGATACGCAGTATTTT.

This clone has just a few counts. The V and J genes are TRBV6-1 and TRBJ1-5, with D perhaps TRBD1 (6 bases). V lost 1 base and J 5 bases, leaving 12 bases between the germline ends. Germline V lookup: CDR1 MNHNS, CDR2 SASEGT. The CDR3 has 15 amino acids. The CDR3 here is CASSEGEGGDQPQHF. The CDR3 DNA sequence: TGTGCCAGCAGTGAAGGTGAAGGGGGGGATCAGCCCCAGCATTTT.

CDR3 sequence: CSVHQSTGGRNEQYF. In DNA, the CDR3 is TGCAGCGTTCATCAGAGTACAGGGGGCAGGAACGAGCAGTACTTC. V usage is TRBV29-1 and J usage is TRBJ2-7; 9 nucleotides agree with TRBD1. The trim removed 5 bases at V and 5 bases at J, leaving 13 bases unmatched. Looked up from germline, CDR1 is SQVTM and CDR2 is ANQGSEA. The CDR3 contains 15 residues.

The chain joins TRBV7-9 to TRBJ2-3, with 10 bases fitting TRBD2. The V gene end was trimmed by 4 bases and the J gene end by 8 bases; junction bases not matched to a gene: 12. The CDR3 loop spans 16 amino acids. Per the germline V gene, CDR1 is SEHNR and CDR2 is FQNEAQ (reference sequence). CDR3 amino acids: CASSSWGAGGPGTQYF. CDR3 nucleotide sequence: TGTGCCAGCAGCTCTTGGGGAGCGGGGGGGCCTGGTACGCAGTATTTT.

This clone was seen a handful of times. This chain joins TRBV27 and TRBJ2-2; no firm D call. The CDR3 contains 11 residues. In germline, CDR1 is MNHEY, CDR2 SMNVEV (reference sequence). V was pared by 8 bases and J by 4 bases, with 5 bases between. The CDR3 here is CASWATGELFF. CDR3 coding DNA: TGTGCCAGCTGGGCCACCGGGGAGCTGTTTTTT.

A single count supports this clone. CDR3: CASSFQRGQETQYF. For the CDR3, the DNA is TGTGCCAGCAGCTTCCAGCGGGGTCAAGAGACCCAGTACTTC. V usage is TRBV7-3 and J usage is TRBJ2-5; 7 bases map to TRBD2. The CDR3 totals 14 residues. Germline lookup yields CDR1 SGHTA and CDR2 FQGTGA. The ends lost 3 bases at V and 2 bases at J; junction bases unmatched: 3.

The V and J genes are TRBV4-3 and TRBJ1-2, with no clear D. Trimming pared 4 bases from V and 7 bases from J, leaving 16 bases between. The CDR3 runs 14 residues. Germline V lookup: CDR1 LGHNA, CDR2 YSLEER. CDR3 bases: TGCGCCAGCAGCCCTGGACTGCTCCTGAGTGGCTACACCTTC. This codes for CASSPGLLLSGYTF.

The chain employs TRBV27 and TRBJ1-4; the D is unclear. The germline gives CDR1 MNHEY, CDR2 SMNVEV (reference sequence). Trimming cost V 8 bases and J 0 bases, with 7 bases left between them. The CDR3 covers 13 residues. The CDR3 bases are TGTGCCAGCCACGGTCCAACTAATGAAAAACTGTTTTTT. Its translation: CASHGPTNEKLFF.

The J gene is TRBJ2-7, the V gene TRBV19, with 10 bases that match TRBD2. In germline, CDR1 is LNHDA, CDR2 SQIVND (reference sequence). V shed 6 bases, J shed 9 bases, and the junction held 14 bases outside the gene matches. The CDR3 totals 15 residues. CDR3 coding DNA: TGTGCCAGTAGCCTAAGAGGACTAGCGGTATCAGGGCAGTACTTC. Its protein is CASSLRGLAVSGQYF.

V gene TRBV5-1 combines with J gene TRBJ1-6, with 7 bases identical to TRBD1. Germline CDR1 is SGHRS and CDR2 is YFSETQ. The CDR3 length is 16 residues. V was pared by 3 bases and J by 5 bases, with 8 bases of the junction left unmatched. CDR3 protein: CASSYGGQTDNSPLHF. In DNA, the CDR3 is TGCGCCAGCAGCTACGGGGGACAGACAGATAATTCACCCCTCCACTTT.

A single count supports this clone. The J gene is TRBJ1-2, the V gene TRBV5-4, with D tentatively TRBD1 (5 bases). This CDR3 contains 13 residues. With 3 bases removed from V and 4 bases from J, the gap between germline ends came to 10 bases. The germline CDR1 and CDR2 sequences are SGHNT and YYREEE (reference sequence). The CDR3: CASSSDRFYGYTF. CDR3 nucleotide sequence: TGTGCCAGCAGCTCCGACAGATTCTATGGCTACACCTTC. Combining the CDR3 with reference TRBV5-4 and TRBJ1-2 gives the whole variable domain ETGVTQSPTHLIKTRGQQVTLRCSSQSGHNTVSWYQQALGQGPQFIFQYYREEENGRGNFPPRFSGLQFPNYSSELNVNALELDDSALYLCASSSDRFYGYTFGSGTRLTVV.

A few counts support this clone. The chain employs TRBV27 and TRBJ2-2, with 7 bases identical to TRBD1. The CDR3 sequence is 15 residues long. Germline V lookup: CDR1 MNHEY, CDR2 SMNVEV (reference sequence). Trimming took 5 bases from V and 6 from J; bases not matched to a gene: 9. The CDR3 here is CASSGGQMVAGELFF. CDR3 sequence (DNA): TGTGCCAGCAGTGGGGGACAGATGGTCGCCGGGGAGCTGTTTTTT.